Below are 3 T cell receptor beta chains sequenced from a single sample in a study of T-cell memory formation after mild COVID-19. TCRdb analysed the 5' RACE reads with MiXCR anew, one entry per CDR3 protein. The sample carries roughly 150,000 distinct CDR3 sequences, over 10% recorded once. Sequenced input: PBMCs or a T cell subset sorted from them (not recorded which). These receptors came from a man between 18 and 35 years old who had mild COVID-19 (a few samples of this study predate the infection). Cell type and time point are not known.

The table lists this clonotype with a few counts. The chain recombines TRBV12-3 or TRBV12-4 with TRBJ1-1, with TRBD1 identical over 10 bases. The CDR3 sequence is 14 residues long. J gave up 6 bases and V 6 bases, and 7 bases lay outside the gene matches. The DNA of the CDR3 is TGTGCCAGCAGCCCGGGACAGGGGAGGTCTGAAGCTTTCTTT. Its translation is CASSPGQGRSEAFF.

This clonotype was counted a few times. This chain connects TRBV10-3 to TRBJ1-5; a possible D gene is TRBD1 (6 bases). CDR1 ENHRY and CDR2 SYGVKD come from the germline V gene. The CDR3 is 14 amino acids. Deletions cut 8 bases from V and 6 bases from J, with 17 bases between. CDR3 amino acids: CAIGKQGPSQPQHF. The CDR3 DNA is TGTGCCATCGGAAAACAGGGTCCCAGTCAGCCCCAGCATTTT.

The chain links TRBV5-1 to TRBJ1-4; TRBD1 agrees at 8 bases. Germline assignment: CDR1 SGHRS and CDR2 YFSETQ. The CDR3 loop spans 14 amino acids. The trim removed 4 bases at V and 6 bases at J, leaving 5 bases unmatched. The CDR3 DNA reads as TGCGCCAGCAGCAAACAGGGGGGGGATGAAAAACTGTTTTTT. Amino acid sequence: CASSKQGGDEKLFF.